A selection of T cell receptor beta chains follows, all from one sample in a study of T cells in Graves' hyperthyroidism and ophthalmopathy. MiXCR, run by TCRdb on the multiplex PCR reads, gives a single entry per CDR3 protein. The sample holds about 290,000 distinct CDR3 sequences; 15% to 20% are singletons and the top ten take roughly 53%. Sequencing was performed on blood. These receptors were collected from a woman aged 55-69 years with Graves' ophthalmopathy. CDR3s include the opening cysteine and the closing phenylalanine or tryptophan. Each record gives: CDR3 DNA, CDR3 protein, CDR3 length, D gene, J gene, V gene, clone size. A D gene is named only where the DNA matches it firmly. Rows may omit the clone size; those that give it use once, few, many or a size class.

CDR3nt: TGTGCCAGTAGTGTTTTTGGGACTACCCCCAATGAGCAGTTCTTC
CDR3aa: CASSVFGTTPNEQFF
len: 15
d_gene: TRBD2
j_gene: TRBJ2-1
v_gene: TRBV19
abundance: few

CDR3nt: TGTGCCAGCAGCCTTGAAACTCCCTACAATGAGCAGTTCTTC
CDR3aa: CASSLETPYNEQFF
len: 14
d_gene: NA
j_gene: TRBJ2-1
v_gene: TRBV9
abundance: many

CDR3nt: TGTGCCAGCAGCTTCAATAAAGGCCGGGAGACCCAGTACTTC
CDR3aa: CASSFNKGRETQYF
len: 14
d_gene: NA
j_gene: TRBJ2-5
v_gene: TRBV7-2
abundance: many

CDR3nt: TGTGCCAGCAGACGGACAGGTCGCTACGAGCAGTACTTC
CDR3aa: CASRRTGRYEQYF
len: 13
d_gene: TRBD1
j_gene: TRBJ2-7
v_gene: TRBV6-2/TRBV6-3
abundance: many

CDR3nt: TGCAGTGCTAGAGATAGGCCTAGCGAGGCCACCGGGGAGCTGTTTTTT
CDR3aa: CSARDRPSEATGELFF
len: 16
d_gene: NA
j_gene: TRBJ2-2
v_gene: TRBV20-1
abundance: few

CDR3nt: TGTGCCAGCAGCAACCTACTTTGGGGTAAGGGCAATCAGCCCCAGCATTTT
CDR3aa: CASSNLLWGKGNQPQHF
len: 17
d_gene: NA
j_gene: TRBJ1-5
v_gene: TRBV7-3
abundance: few

CDR3nt: TGTGCCAGCAGACCCGGGACTAGTATGGAGACCCAGTACTTC
CDR3aa: CASRPGTSMETQYF
len: 14
d_gene: TRBD2
j_gene: TRBJ2-5
v_gene: TRBV12-3/TRBV12-4
abundance: NA

CDR3nt: TGTGCCTGGAGTGAAGTACTAGCGTCCCACGAGCAGTACTTC
CDR3aa: CAWSEVLASHEQYF
len: 14
d_gene: TRBD2
j_gene: TRBJ2-7
v_gene: TRBV30
abundance: NA

CDR3nt: TGCGCCAGCAGCTTGGGTACCATGAACACTGAAGCTTTCTTT
CDR3aa: CASSLGTMNTEAFF
len: 14
d_gene: NA
j_gene: TRBJ1-1
v_gene: TRBV5-1
abundance: many

CDR3nt: TGTGCCACCAGTGACTACGGGACTAGCGGGGGAGATACGCAGTATTTT
CDR3aa: CATSDYGTSGGDTQYF
len: 16
d_gene: TRBD2
j_gene: TRBJ2-3
v_gene: TRBV24-1
abundance: many

CDR3nt: TGTGCCAGCAGCTTATGGCGTCCGGCAGATACGCAGTATTTT
CDR3aa: CASSLWRPADTQYF
len: 14
d_gene: NA
j_gene: TRBJ2-3
v_gene: TRBV7-9
abundance: few

CDR3nt: TGTGCCAGCAGTCTAACATCCGACGGGTATCAGCCCCAGCATTTT
CDR3aa: CASSLTSDGYQPQHF
len: 15
d_gene: NA
j_gene: TRBJ1-5
v_gene: TRBV2
abundance: few

CDR3nt: TGCGCCAGCAGCCAGGCGGTCGGGACAGGGAAGGGCTACACCTTC
CDR3aa: CASSQAVGTGKGYTF
len: 15
d_gene: TRBD1
j_gene: TRBJ1-2
v_gene: TRBV4-3
abundance: NA

CDR3nt: TGTGCCAGCAGTTACCCGAGCCTAGCGAAGAGGGCTTACGAGCAGTACTTC
CDR3aa: CASSYPSLAKRAYEQYF
len: 17
d_gene: NA
j_gene: TRBJ2-7
v_gene: TRBV6-2/TRBV6-3
abundance: NA

CDR3nt: TGTGCCAGCATCCGAAGCGGGGGGCACTACAATGAGCAGTTCTTC
CDR3aa: CASIRSGGHYNEQFF
len: 15
d_gene: TRBD2
j_gene: TRBJ2-1
v_gene: TRBV6-2/TRBV6-3
abundance: NA

CDR3nt: TGTGCCAGCAGCCCCCGAGCAGGGGGCTATTTTGGGACTGAAGCTTTCTTT
CDR3aa: CASSPRAGGYFGTEAFF
len: 17
d_gene: TRBD1
j_gene: TRBJ1-1
v_gene: TRBV7-2
abundance: NA

CDR3nt: TGTGCCTCCGGGACTAGCGGGAGACCTGGGGGAGATACGCAGTATTTT
CDR3aa: CASGTSGRPGGDTQYF
len: 16
d_gene: TRBD2
j_gene: TRBJ2-3
v_gene: TRBV30
abundance: many

CDR3nt: TGTGCCAGCAGACGTGGGCATATGGAAAAACTGTTTTTT
CDR3aa: CASRRGHMEKLFF
len: 13
d_gene: NA
j_gene: TRBJ1-4
v_gene: TRBV12-3/TRBV12-4
abundance: many

CDR3nt: TGTGCCAGCAGCGATAGGGGACAGATCTCGAATTATGGCTACACCTTC
CDR3aa: CASSDRGQISNYGYTF
len: 16
d_gene: TRBD1
j_gene: TRBJ1-2
v_gene: TRBV9
abundance: few

CDR3nt: TGTGCCAGCAGCCCCGTCCCCGCGACGGTAACCCAAGAGACCCAGTACTTC
CDR3aa: CASSPVPATVTQETQYF
len: 17
d_gene: NA
j_gene: TRBJ2-5
v_gene: TRBV9
abundance: few

CDR3nt: TGTGCCAGCAGTTCCCGGGACAGGGGATCTCCAGATACGCAGTATTTT
CDR3aa: CASSSRDRGSPDTQYF
len: 16
d_gene: TRBD1
j_gene: TRBJ2-3
v_gene: TRBV7-3
abundance: few

CDR3nt: TGCAGTGCCAGGACAGGGGCGATGTACACTGAAGCTTTCTTT
CDR3aa: CSARTGAMYTEAFF
len: 14
d_gene: TRBD1
j_gene: TRBJ1-1
v_gene: TRBV20-1
abundance: many

CDR3nt: TGTGCCAGCAGCCCGGGACTAGCGGGGAGAACCTACGAGCAGTACTTC
CDR3aa: CASSPGLAGRTYEQYF
len: 16
d_gene: TRBD2
j_gene: TRBJ2-7
v_gene: TRBV6-1
abundance: NA

CDR3nt: TGTGCCAGCAGTCTACTCGGGACAGGGGACTATGGCTACACCTTC
CDR3aa: CASSLLGTGDYGYTF
len: 15
d_gene: TRBD1
j_gene: TRBJ1-2
v_gene: TRBV6-2/TRBV6-3
abundance: NA

CDR3nt: TGTGCTAGCAGCGTCGACTATAACCAAGAGACCCAGTACTTC
CDR3aa: CASSVDYNQETQYF
len: 14
d_gene: NA
j_gene: TRBJ2-5
v_gene: TRBV7-7
abundance: many

CDR3nt: TGTGCCACCAGCACCCAGGGGGCGCAGGGAGAGACCCAGTACTTC
CDR3aa: CATSTQGAQGETQYF
len: 15
d_gene: TRBD1
j_gene: TRBJ2-5
v_gene: TRBV15
abundance: many

CDR3nt: TGTGCCAGCAGTGGCCGACTAGCGGGAGGCAACGGGGAGCTGTTTTTT
CDR3aa: CASSGRLAGGNGELFF
len: 16
d_gene: TRBD2
j_gene: TRBJ2-2
v_gene: TRBV27
abundance: NA

CDR3nt: TGTGCCAGCAGTTCCCTGACACTACGAAATGACATTCAGTACTTC
CDR3aa: CASSSLTLRNDIQYF
len: 15
d_gene: NA
j_gene: TRBJ2-4
v_gene: TRBV6-5
abundance: few

CDR3nt: TGTGCCAGCTTGGGACAGGGGGCGTGGGAGAACGGCTACACCTTC
CDR3aa: CASLGQGAWENGYTF
len: 15
d_gene: TRBD1
j_gene: TRBJ1-2
v_gene: TRBV6-1
abundance: NA

CDR3nt: TGCAGTGCTCCGAGACAGGGAAGGTCCTATAATTCACCCCTCCACTTT
CDR3aa: CSAPRQGRSYNSPLHF
len: 16
d_gene: TRBD1
j_gene: TRBJ1-6
v_gene: TRBV20-1
abundance: many